There are many counts of the clone carrying this T cell receptor (beta chain). TCRdb re-derived calls from the RT-PCR reads in MiXCR, one entry per CDR3 protein. The sample lists almost 700,000 distinct CDR3 sequences; approximately 15% were seen once. The V segment lost 6 bases and the J segment 4 bases; nucleotides outside the gene matches: 10. The CDR3 consists of 15 residues. Sequenced sample: memory CD4+ T cells from blood. The sequence was collected from a female donor in good health, serving as a healthy control. This chain links TRBV12-3 or TRBV12-4 with TRBJ2-3; 7 positions agree with TRBD1. Here the CDR3 DNA reads TGTGCCAGCAGCCCCCCCAGGGGGTGGGCAGATACGCAGTATTTT. This sequence encodes CASSPPRGWADTQYF.